This record concerns one T cell receptor (beta chain) sequence. Its target is not known. Trimming left V 5 bases short and J 7 bases short, with 12 bases between. The CDR3 consists of 12 residues. Germline V gene lookup returns CDR1 MNHEY and CDR2 SVGAGI. This sample is drawn from a study of OX40 agonist ivuxolimab in advanced cancers. Study in general: Dose-escalation patients' cancers were hepatocellular carcinoma, melanoma, renal cell or head and neck cancer. Study outcomes and limitations: CD8+ T cells (on average) carried more expanded clones than CD4+ T cells.

This table comes from immunoSEQ multiplex PCR, and its TCRdb copy is limited to in-frame clones, with some not included. Of around 2,900 clones listed, approximately 72% are singletons. This rearrangement joins TRBV6-5 to TRBJ2-7; D remains ambiguous. The sequencing used CD4+ or CD8+ T cells sorted from blood, collected in a trial of the OX40 agonist ivuxolimab. This TCR was sampled from an adult with an advanced solid tumor such as melanoma, head and neck, liver or kidney cancer. In nucleotides, the CDR3 is TGTGCCAGCAGTCCCACGGGTCGGGAGCAGTACTTC. Translation gives CASSPTGREQYF.